The T cell receptor beta chain under discussion was sequenced for a study of blood T cell repertoires in COVID-19. In the study overall: Donors in the United States, Italy and Spain gave samples during acute or convalescent COVID-19.

The CDR3 covers 15 residues. V was clipped by 2 bases and J by 4 bases; unmatched bases: 5. Germline V gene data show CDR1 as SGHRS and CDR2 as YFSETQ. The method was immunoSEQ multiplex PCR; TCRdb's version includes in-frame clones alone and lacks a portion of them. The data show tens of thousands of clones, under 95% seen once. This TCR was sampled from a man aged 55 to 69 with acute or convalescent COVID-19. This rearrangement joins TRBV5-1 to TRBJ1-1; 10 bases line up with TRBD1. The sample comprised peripheral blood. The CDR3, as DNA: TGCGCCAGCAGCTTAGCCGGGACAGGGGCCACTGAAGCTTTCTTT. This sequence encodes CASSLAGTGATEAFF. The whole variable domain, filled in from reference TRBV5-1 and TRBJ1-1, reads KAGVTQTPRYLIKTRGQQVTLSCSPISGHRSVSWYQQTPGQGLQFLFEYFSETQRNKGNFPGRFSGRQFSNSRSEMNVSTLELGDSALYLCASSLAGTGATEAFFGQGTRLTVV.